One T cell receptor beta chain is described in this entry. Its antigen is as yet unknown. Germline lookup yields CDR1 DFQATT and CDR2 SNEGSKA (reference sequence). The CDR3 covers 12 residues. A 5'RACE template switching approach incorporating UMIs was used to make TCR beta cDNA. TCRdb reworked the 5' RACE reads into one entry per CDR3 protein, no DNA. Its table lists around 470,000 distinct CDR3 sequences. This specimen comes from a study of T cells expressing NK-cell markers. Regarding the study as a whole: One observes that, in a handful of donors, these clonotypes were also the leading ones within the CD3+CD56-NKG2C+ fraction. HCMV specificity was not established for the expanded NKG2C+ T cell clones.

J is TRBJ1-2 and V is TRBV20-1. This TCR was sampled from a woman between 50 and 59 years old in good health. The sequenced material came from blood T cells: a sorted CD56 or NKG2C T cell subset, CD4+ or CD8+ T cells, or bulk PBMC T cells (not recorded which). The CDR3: CSAHTWPDGYTF.